The present T cell receptor (beta chain) was sequenced within a study of T cell responses to AZD1222 COVID-19 vaccine. The analysis combined second doses at about 4 or about 12 weeks. In the case of this clone: What it recognizes is unknown.

Study conclusions and caveats: The reported proportion of spike-specific TCRs targeting unmutated variant regions was nearly half. Repertoire sampling was restricted to post-peak T cell response timepoints.

Sequencing used immunoSEQ multiplex PCR; TCRdb keeps in-frame clones, though not all of them. The repertoire holds about 130,000 clones, with around 90% as singletons. CDR3 size: 14 residues. V dropped 2 bases and J dropped 2 bases, with 9 bases sitting between them. CDR1 and CDR2 from the germline V gene are MNHEY and SVGAGI. V gene TRBV6-5 combines with J gene TRBJ1-2; D perhaps matches TRBD1 (5 bases). The clonotype originates from an adult who received the AZD1222 COVID-19 vaccine. This material consisted of peripheral blood, taken 28 days after the second AZD1222 dose. Here the CDR3 reads CASSYEGPNYGYTF. The CDR3, as DNA: TGTGCCAGCAGTTACGAGGGGCCGAACTATGGCTACACCTTC.